This passage covers 17 T cell receptor beta chains from one sample sequenced in a study of OX40 agonist ivuxolimab in advanced cancers. Produced via immunoSEQ multiplex PCR; TCRdb's table is partial and in-frame only. The table shows over 100,000 clones, with approximately 92% occurring only once. Specimen: CD4+ or CD8+ T cells sorted from blood, collected in a trial of the OX40 agonist ivuxolimab. The receptors come from an adult with an advanced solid tumor such as melanoma, head and neck, liver or kidney cancer.

The table lists this clone with a count of one. The rearrangement joins TRBV9 to TRBJ2-5; 10 positions match TRBD2. Germline CDR1 reads SGDLS; CDR2 reads YYNGEE. J was trimmed by 1 base and V by 4 bases; bases with no gene match: 10. CDR3 length: 17 residues. The CDR3 protein is CASSPGVAGGGQETQYF. The DNA of the CDR3 is TGTGCCAGCAGCCCTGGAGTAGCGGGGGGAGGCCAAGAGACCCAGTACTTC. Drawing the rest from reference TRBV9 and TRBJ2-5, the complete variable domain is DSGVTQTPKHLITATGQRVTLRCSPRSGDLSVYWYQQSLDQGLQFLIQYYNGEERAKGNILERFSAQQFPDLHSELNLSSLELGDSALYFCASSPGVAGGGQETQYFGPGTRLLVL.

The chain recombines TRBV4-2 with TRBJ2-2, with 8 bases matching TRBD2. The CDR3 totals 16 residues. Germline assignment: CDR1 LGHNA and CDR2 YNFKEQ. V gave up 6 bases and J gave up 0 bases; unmatched junction bases: 6. The CDR3, as DNA: TGTGCCAGCAGTGCCAGCGGGGGCCCGAACACCGGGGAGCTGTTTTTT. This gives the protein CASSASGGPNTGELFF.

V is TRBV7-2 and J is TRBJ2-7, with 7 bases identical to TRBD1. V lost 3 bases and J lost 4; bases outside the gene matches: 9. The CDR3 is 15 residues long. Germline lookup yields CDR1 SGHTA and CDR2 FQGNSA. The CDR3 reads CASSLGPGTAYEQYF. CDR3 bases: TGTGCCAGCAGCTTGGGCCCCGGGACAGCTTACGAGCAGTACTTC.

This clone has just one count. V is TRBV9 and J is TRBJ1-6; D not resolved. This CDR3 has 16 amino acids. Germline CDR1 and CDR2: SGDLS and YYNGEE. V lost 0 bases, J lost 2 bases, and 9 bases lay in between. The CDR3: CASSVESGPYNSPLHF. The CDR3 nucleotides are TGTGCCAGCAGCGTAGAGAGTGGCCCCTATAATTCACCCCTCCACTTT.

The V gene is TRBV7-2, the J gene TRBJ1-2; 10 bases are shared with TRBD1. CDR3 length: 14 amino acids. Unmatched junction bases numbered 7, after V lost 7 bases and J lost 5 bases. Germline V gene lookup returns CDR1 SGHTA and CDR2 FQGNSA. The CDR3 spells CASTPGTGEYGYTF. As DNA, the CDR3 is TGTGCCAGCACCCCCGGGACAGGGGAATATGGCTACACCTTC.

This chain connects TRBV2 to TRBJ1-6; no clear D gene. CDR3 length: 12 amino acids. Germline V gene data show CDR1 as SNHLY and CDR2 as FYNNEI. The ends were cut back, 6 bases at V and 9 bases at J, with 9 bases in the middle. The CDR3 is CASRSEPSPLHF. Written as DNA, the CDR3 is TGTGCCAGCAGATCGGAACCTTCACCCCTCCACTTT.

This chain connects TRBV5-1 to TRBJ2-5, with 10 bases matching TRBD2. The CDR3 loop spans 15 amino acids. V shed 4 bases and J 3 bases; nucleotides not matched to a gene: 6. The germline gives CDR1 SGHRS, CDR2 YFSETQ. The CDR3 DNA sequence: TGCGCCAGCAGCCGTAGCGGGGGGTCCGAAGAGACCCAGTACTTC. It translates to CASSRSGGSEETQYF.

The gene calls are TRBV9 and TRBJ2-1; TRBD1 is a possible D gene (5 bases). Between the trimmed V and J ends, which lost 0 bases and 3 bases, there was a span of 10 bases. The CDR3 runs to 15 residues. Germline CDR1 SGDLS, CDR2 YYNGEE. CDR3 sequence: CASSVDLGDYNEQFF. The CDR3 DNA reads as TGTGCCAGCAGCGTAGACCTAGGGGACTACAATGAGCAGTTCTTC.

V and J are TRBV10-3 and TRBJ2-1; 9 positions agree with TRBD2. This CDR3 is built from 14 residues. Germline CDR1 and CDR2: ENHRY and SYGVKD. V lost 0 bases and J lost 10; bases outside the gene matches: 4. CDR3 DNA: TGTGCCATCAGTGAGTCCGATAGCGGGGGAGAGCAGTTCTTC. Translation: CAISESDSGGEQFF.

This clone was recorded only once. The chain is built from TRBV6-6 and TRBJ1-2; D unclear. Germline V gene lookup returns CDR1 MNHNY and CDR2 SVGAGI (reference sequence). The CDR3 runs 13 residues. Trimming cost V 2 bases and J 2 bases, with 6 bases left between them. The CDR3 DNA is TGTGCCAGCAGTTACGAGCAGAACTATGGCTACACCTTC. Its protein product is CASSYEQNYGYTF.

The rearrangement links TRBV29-1 to TRBJ2-1, with 8 bases aligning to TRBD2. Germline V gene data show CDR1 as SQVTM and CDR2 as ANQGSEA. V lost 7 bases and J lost 6; bases outside the gene matches: 5. The CDR3 runs to 12 residues. DNA of the CDR3: TGCAGCGACCGGACTAGCTCCAATGAGCAGTTCTTC. Translating gives CSDRTSSNEQFF.

This clone occurred once. The chain combines TRBV7-6 with TRBJ2-1; the match to TRBD2 covers 10 bases. Per the germline V gene, CDR1 is SGHVS and CDR2 is FNYEAQ. Losses at the gene ends were 4 bases for V and 5 bases for J; bases not matched to a gene: 11. The CDR3 totals 17 residues. For the CDR3, the DNA is TGTGCCAGCAGCTCAACCGGAGTAGCGGGGGGAAACAATGAGCAGTTCTTC. This gives the protein CASSSTGVAGGNNEQFF.

The chain uses TRBV6-5 and TRBJ2-7, with D maybe TRBD2 (6 bases). V lost 2 bases and J 7 bases, leaving 15 bases between the germline ends. The CDR3 has 14 residues. The germline gives CDR1 MNHEY, CDR2 SVGAGI. CDR3 in DNA: TGTGCCAGCAGTTACGGTGGGACTCCGGTTGAGCAGTACTTC. Its protein product is CASSYGGTPVEQYF.

V usage is TRBV6-4 and J usage is TRBJ1-5; tentatively, D is TRBD1 (6 bases). Germline CDR1 is MRHNA and CDR2 is SNTAGT. The length of the CDR3 is 17 residues. V was clipped by 11 bases and J by 0 bases, with 23 bases between them. In nucleotides, the CDR3 is TGTGCCGCCAGCAGGGGTGGGGAGCCTTATAGCAATCAGCCCCAGCATTTT. Translating gives CAASRGGEPYSNQPQHF.

This rearrangement joins TRBV6-6 to TRBJ1-6; D is unresolved. Germline V lookup: CDR1 MNHNY, CDR2 SVGAGI (reference sequence). The CDR3 length is 12 residues. The V and J ends lost 6 bases and 5 bases respectively, with 5 bases between them. CDR3 sequence reads: CASRGNNSPLHF. Written as DNA, the CDR3 is TGTGCCAGCAGAGGGAATAATTCACCCCTCCACTTT.

The V and J genes are TRBV5-1 and TRBJ2-5; D uncertain. V gave up 3 bases and J gave up 7 bases, with 7 bases separating them. The CDR3 length is 11 residues. Looked up from germline, CDR1 is SGHRS and CDR2 is YFSETQ. The CDR3 region has the DNA TGCGCCAGCAGCTACCCGGGGACCCAGTACTTC. This gives the protein CASSYPGTQYF.

The chain carries TRBV7-8 and TRBJ2-1; D perhaps matches TRBD2 (6 bases). CDR1 is SGHVS, CDR2 FQNEAQ, per germline. The CDR3 contains 13 residues. Trimming shortened V by 3 bases and J by 12 bases, and 15 bases separated the two germline ends. CDR3 bases: TGTGCCAGCAGCTTGGGTGCCGGAGGGTTGCAGTTCTTC. This codes for CASSLGAGGLQFF.